A single sample gave rise to the 29 T cell receptor beta chains below, sequenced in a study of blood T cells in healthy people across ages. A second roughly 6 to 12 cycle PCR used barcoded and J-beta primers. Each CDR3 protein is one row after TCRdb ran MiXCR on the 5' RACE reads. The data contain some 930,000 distinct CDR3 sequences, 25% to 30% of them singletons. This sample was shared with a second study, whose subject was T cells of mothers and their children.

The sequenced material came from blood. These receptors were obtained from a woman between 40 and 50 years old in good health.

This clonotype turned up a few times. The chain joins TRBV28 to TRBJ2-5; 11 nucleotides match TRBD2. Germline V gene lookup returns CDR1 MDHEN and CDR2 SYDVKM. With V trimmed by 6 bases and J by 5 bases, 5 bases remained unmatched. The CDR3 spans 14 residues. The CDR3 region has the DNA TGTGCCAGCAGGGGGACTAGCGGATCCGAGACCCAGTACTTC. Encoded protein: CASRGTSGSETQYF. Full variable domain (outside the CDR3, taken from reference TRBV28 and TRBJ2-5): DVKVTQSSRYLVKRTGEKVFLECVQDMDHENMFWYRQDPGLGLRLIYFSYDVKMKEKGDIPEGYSVSREKKERFSLILESASTNQTSMYLCASRGTSGSETQYFGPGTRLLVL.

This clonotype was detected only a few times. The J gene is TRBJ1-5, the V gene TRBV6-6; D remains unclear. V gave up 5 bases and J gave up 0 bases, with 14 bases separating them. The CDR3 sequence is 16 residues long. Germline loops: CDR1 MNHNY, CDR2 SVGAGI (reference sequence). In nucleotides, the CDR3 is TGTGCCAGCAGTCCCCGGGGAGCAGATAGCAATCAGCCCCAGCATTTT. As protein: CASSPRGADSNQPQHF.

This clonotype was observed at least ten times. The chain is built from TRBV29-1 and TRBJ1-1; D possibly corresponds to TRBD1 (6 bases). Germline V gives CDR1 SQVTM, CDR2 ANQGSEA. The CDR3 runs 13 residues. Trimming removed 6 bases at V and 4 bases at J, with 15 bases between. The CDR3 region is CSVQTGDGTEAFF. The CDR3 DNA sequence: TGCAGCGTGCAGACAGGAGATGGCACTGAAGCTTTCTTT.

This clonotype was recorded a few times. The chain links TRBV7-9 to TRBJ2-2, with D maybe TRBD2 (6 bases). CDR3 length: 15 residues. In germline, CDR1 is SEHNR, CDR2 FQNEAQ (reference sequence). V dropped 7 bases and J dropped 2 bases, with 14 bases sitting between them. This CDR3 reads CASTTGGSNTGELFF. DNA for the CDR3: TGTGCCAGCACCACCGGGGGTAGTAACACCGGGGAGCTGTTTTTT.

The chain carries TRBV11-3 and TRBJ2-5; D possibly corresponds to TRBD2 (5 bases). The CDR3 sequence is 14 residues long. Germline V lookup: CDR1 SGHNT, CDR2 YENEEA. Trimming pared 1 base from V and 5 bases from J, leaving 11 bases between. CDR3 bases: TGTGCCAGCAGCTTAGGAGGGTTCGGGGAGACCCAGTACTTC. Its protein is CASSLGGFGETQYF.

This clonotype occurred many times. J is TRBJ2-1 and V is TRBV29-1; D is unclear. Germline CDR1 and CDR2: SQVTM and ANQGSEA. Between the trimmed V and J ends, which lost 5 bases and 5 bases, there was a span of 4 bases. The CDR3 is made up of 10 amino acids. The CDR3 sequence: CSVWNNEQFF. The CDR3 DNA reads as TGCAGCGTTTGGAACAATGAGCAGTTCTTC.

The V and J genes are TRBV12-3 or TRBV12-4 and TRBJ1-3, with D uncertain. The V gene lost 4 bases and the J gene lost 2 bases, with 3 bases spanning the gap. The length of the CDR3 is 12 residues. CDR3 in DNA: TGTGCCAGCAGTTCAGCTGGAAACACCATATATTTT. Its protein product is CASSSAGNTIYF.

This clonotype has a count of ten or more. This chain links TRBV4-1 with TRBJ2-7; D not certain. Trimming removed 0 bases at V and 3 bases at J, with 9 bases between. CDR1 and CDR2 (germline): MGHRA, YSYEKL. The CDR3 spans 14 residues. CDR3 sequence (DNA): TGCGCCAGCAGCCAAGATAAGGGTTACTACGAGCAGTACTTC. Protein: CASSQDKGYYEQYF.

This clonotype was seen many times. The chain has TRBV7-2 and TRBJ1-5; maybe TRBD1 (6 bases). Germline V gene sequence: CDR1 SGHTA, CDR2 FQGNSA. Deletions cut 3 bases from V and 0 bases from J, with 12 bases between. This CDR3 is built from 16 residues. CDR3 in amino acids: CASSLTGHYSNQPQHF. The CDR3 region has the DNA TGTGCCAGCAGCTTGACAGGTCACTATAGCAATCAGCCCCAGCATTTT.

At least ten counts were recorded for this clonotype. The chain joins TRBV12-3 or TRBV12-4 to TRBJ1-2; D is perhaps TRBD1 (6 bases). Trimming shortened V by 7 bases and J by 2 bases, and 11 bases separated the two germline ends. CDR3 length: 13 residues. The CDR3 coding sequence is TGTGCCAGCACCGTCACAGGGAACTATGGCTACACCTTC. It specifies CASTVTGNYGYTF.

Points on this clonotype: This clone may be a read error of a much larger clone one base away. The chain uses TRBV9 and TRBJ2-7, with D tentatively TRBD2 (5 bases). The CDR3 contains 17 residues. The V end was cut by 4 bases, the J end by 5 bases, with 25 bases between. Germline values: CDR1 SGDLS, CDR2 YYNGEE. CDR3 sequence reads: CASSTRMGWTAGNEQYF. In DNA form, the CDR3 reads TGTGCCAGCAGCACCCGTATGGGCTGGACGGCCGGGAACGAGCAGTACTTC.

This clonotype was recorded many times. V gene TRBV12-3 or TRBV12-4 combines with J gene TRBJ2-3; D is unclear. Trimming cost V 7 bases and J 4 bases, with 18 bases left between them. The CDR3 runs 15 residues. DNA of the CDR3: TGTGCCAGCACCTCTTGGGGATCGGGTGCAGATACGCAGTATTTT. Protein sequence: CASTSWGSGADTQYF.

In its sample, this clonotype was seen many times. The rearrangement uses TRBV24-1 and TRBJ1-2; possible D gene TRBD1, 5 bases. Germline V lookup: CDR1 KGHDR, CDR2 SFDVKD. CDR3 size: 13 residues. Trimming left V 12 bases short and J 8 bases short, with 21 bases between. CDR3 sequence (DNA): TGTGCCGTCCGCCCCGGGGGGTCTAGCGGCTACACCTTC. It is translated as CAVRPGGSSGYTF.

The sample holds many counts of this clonotype. V usage is TRBV15 and J usage is TRBJ2-7; no clear D. Germline loops: CDR1 LNHNV, CDR2 YYDKDF (reference sequence). Trimming pared 5 bases from V and 3 bases from J, leaving 11 bases between. The CDR3 consists of 13 residues. CDR3: CATSSGRSYEQYF. CDR3 DNA sequence: TGTGCCACCAGCTCCGGCAGGAGCTACGAGCAGTACTTC.

This clonotype appeared many times. This chain joins TRBV28 and TRBJ2-5, with TRBD2 matching over 7 bases. This CDR3 comprises 17 residues. Looked up from germline, CDR1 is MDHEN and CDR2 is SYDVKM. V lost 7 bases, J lost 1 base, and 15 bases stayed unmatched. The CDR3 DNA is TGTGCCAGCACCGCCGACCAGCTGCTAGCGGCCCAAGAGACCCAGTACTTC. As protein: CASTADQLLAAQETQYF.

Ten or more counts support this clonotype. DNA of the CDR3: TGCAGTATCCCGGCGGGGGGGACGCTCAAAAAGTACTTC. Translating it yields CSIPAGGTLKKYF. This sequence joins TRBV20-1 and TRBJ2-5, with 9 bases lining up with TRBD2. This CDR3 has 13 residues. Germline V gene data show CDR1 as DFQATT and CDR2 as SNEGSKA (reference sequence). The junction had 16 bases not matched to a gene; V was cut back by 8 bases and J by 12 bases.

The chain carries TRBV28 and TRBJ2-7; maybe TRBD2 (5 bases). Per the germline V gene, CDR1 is MDHEN and CDR2 is SYDVKM. This CDR3 is built from 15 residues. V lost 1 base and J 3 bases, leaving 13 bases between the germline ends. CDR3 bases: TGTGCCAGCAGTTTATTTTCGGGGTTGAGCTACGAGCAGTACTTC. Amino acid sequence: CASSLFSGLSYEQYF.

In regard to this clonotype: This may arise from a read error, as a much more abundant clone is one base away. The chain joins TRBV6-6 to TRBJ1-2, with 11 bases identical to TRBD1. Germline CDR1 and CDR2: MNHNY and SVGAGI (reference sequence). J was trimmed by 10 bases and V by 7 bases; bases with no gene match: 14. This CDR3 has 15 amino acids. CDR3 nucleotides: TGTGCCAGCATAAATGGAGGACAGGGGGCGCAGGACTACACCTTC. Translated: CASINGGQGAQDYTF.

The chain employs TRBV14 and TRBJ2-3, with TRBD2 identical over 7 bases. The germline V gene encodes CDR1 SGHDN and CDR2 FVKESK. Trimming took 3 bases from V and 5 from J; bases not matched to a gene: 8. This CDR3 region has 15 residues. The CDR3 nucleotides read TGTGCCAGCAGCCAGCCGGGACTATCGAAAGATACGCAGTATTTT. It yields the protein CASSQPGLSKDTQYF.

The rearrangement links TRBV14 to TRBJ1-3, with D tentatively TRBD1 (5 bases). The CDR3 extends over 15 amino acids. Germline V gene data show CDR1 as SGHDN and CDR2 as FVKESK. The ends were cut back, 2 bases at V and 0 bases at J, with 8 bases in the middle. CDR3 sequence (DNA): TGTGCCAGCAGCCAATGGGGGTCCTCTGGAAACACCATATATTTT. This encodes CASSQWGSSGNTIYF.

This clonotype has a count of ten or more. The V and J genes are TRBV5-1 and TRBJ2-4, with D unclear. This CDR3 spans 15 amino acids. Germline lookup yields CDR1 SGHRS and CDR2 YFSETQ. The V and J ends lost 9 bases and 7 bases respectively, with 23 bases between them. CDR3 coding DNA: TGCGCCACCTCCCTTCTGCCCGGGTCCGAGAACATTCAGTACTTC. Translating gives CATSLLPGSENIQYF. Full variable domain (outside the CDR3, taken from reference TRBV5-1 and TRBJ2-4): KAGVTQTPRYLIKTRGQQVTLSCSPISGHRSVSWYQQTPGQGLQFLFEYFSETQRNKGNFPGRFSGRQFSNSRSEMNVSTLELGDSALYLCATSLLPGSENIQYFGAGTRLSVL.

In DNA form, the CDR3 reads TGTGCCATAGGGCGGGGGACAACCTACGAGCAGTACTTC. Translating gives CAIGRGTTYEQYF. This chain uses TRBV27 with TRBJ2-7; D possibly corresponds to TRBD2 (7 bases). The V gene lost 10 bases and the J gene lost 2 bases, with 15 bases spanning the gap. The CDR3 spans 13 residues. Germline V gives CDR1 MNHEY, CDR2 SMNVEV (reference sequence).

The CDR3 DNA sequence: TGTGCCAGCAGGGAGCTTGGGACAGCCATCTATGGCTACACCTTC. Protein product: CASRELGTAIYGYTF. The rearrangement joins TRBV27 to TRBJ1-2, with 7 positions matching TRBD1. Germline CDR1 and CDR2: MNHEY and SMNVEV (reference sequence). This CDR3 comprises 15 residues. The trim removed 6 bases at V and 4 bases at J, leaving 11 bases unmatched.

This clonotype showed up many times. The chain employs TRBV19 and TRBJ1-2, with TRBD1 as a possible D gene (6 bases). The CDR3 is 14 residues long. With 7 bases removed from V and 2 bases from J, the gap between germline ends came to 14 bases. Germline-derived CDR1 and CDR2 are LNHDA and SQIVND (reference sequence). The CDR3 reads CASIPQGQNYGYTF. Written as DNA, the CDR3 is TGTGCCAGTATCCCACAAGGACAGAACTATGGCTACACCTTC.

This clonotype was seen many times. V and J are TRBV5-6 and TRBJ2-7; D unresolved. The V gene lost 0 bases and the J gene lost 0 bases, with 10 bases spanning the gap. CDR3 length: 15 amino acids. CDR1 and CDR2 (germline): SGHDT, YYEEEE. CDR3 nucleotides: TGTGCCAGCAGCTTGGAAGTGACCCGCTCCTACGAGCAGTACTTC. Its protein is CASSLEVTRSYEQYF.

As concerns this clonotype: At one end, the junction sequence differs from germline, possibly due to a read error. The chain has TRBV6-2 or TRBV6-3 and TRBJ2-7, with 9 bases matching TRBD2. Germline CDR1 MNHEY, CDR2 SVGEGT. This CDR3 is built from 15 residues. CDR3 region: CASRPSGGQSYKQYF. Here the CDR3 DNA reads TGTGCCAGCAGACCCAGCGGGGGGCAATCCTACAAGCAGTACTTC.

This clonotype has only a few counts. This chain links TRBV27 with TRBJ2-3; 7 nucleotides match TRBD1. Trimming took 3 bases from V and 2 from J; bases not matched to a gene: 11. Germline CDR1 is MNHEY and CDR2 is SMNVEV (reference sequence). The CDR3 is made up of 17 amino acids. As DNA, the CDR3 is TGTGCCAGCAGTTTTATTATCGAGGGGGCCTTCACAGATACGCAGTATTTT. Amino acid sequence: CASSFIIEGAFTDTQYF.

This chain links TRBV20-1 with TRBJ2-7; D is possibly TRBD1 or TRBD2 (6 bases each). Germline V gives CDR1 DFQATT, CDR2 SNEGSKA (reference sequence). The CDR3 length is 16 residues. V shed 4 bases and J shed 0 bases, with 19 bases lying between them. The CDR3 nucleotides are TGCAGTGCTAAGAACCCGTTGAGGGGGGCCTCCTACGAGCAGTACTTC. Translating gives CSAKNPLRGASYEQYF.

As to this clonotype: A much larger clone lies a single base off, so this may be a read error. The chain carries TRBV7-9 and TRBJ2-6; a possible D gene is TRBD1 (5 bases). CDR1 is SEHNR, CDR2 FQNEAQ, per germline (reference sequence). The CDR3 covers 15 residues. CDR3 in DNA: TGTGCCAGCAGCTTAACTGAGTCTGGGGCCAACGTCCGGACTTTC. This encodes CASSLTESGANVRTF.